This T cell receptor (beta chain) is from a study of neurological immune-mediated disorders. This clonotype was counted many times. The antigen is undetermined. 5'RACE generated cDNA with 10-nucleotide random UMIs. TCRdb re-called the 5' RACE reads through MiXCR, storing one row per CDR3 protein. The sample has 80,000 to 100,000 distinct CDR3 sequences; 4.5% to 7.5% are singletons. CDR1 MNHEY and CDR2 SVGAGI come from the germline V gene. This CDR3 has 15 residues. With V trimmed by 2 bases and J by 2 bases, 1 base remained unmatched. Time point: longitudinal time-point 2. Notes on the study in general: Healthy controls had more TCR clonal expansion than multiple sclerosis, which showed the least, whereas HTLV-1-associated myelopathy showed the most.

The chain couples TRBV6-5 to TRBJ2-7; 12 nucleotides match TRBD2. The TCR originated in a woman between 55 and 75 years old with multiple sclerosis. Sequenced material: PBMCs. The CDR3 DNA follows: TGTGCCAGCAGTTACCTAGCGGGGGGGCCCTACGAGCAGTACTTC. It specifies CASSYLAGGPYEQYF.